Listed below are T cell receptor beta chains from one sample, sequenced in a study of early T cells in non-severe SARS-CoV-2 infection. TCRdb redid the calling of the 5' RACE reads with MiXCR, one entry per CDR3 protein. The data hold some 61,000 distinct CDR3 sequences, with around 9% observed a single time. Sequencing was performed on whole blood. Receptor source: an adult who was a healthcare worker with PCR-confirmed SARS-CoV-2 infection or an uninfected control (not recorded which). Each CDR3 is given with its conserved first and last residue. Fields, in order: CDR3 protein, CDR3 DNA, CDR3 length, D gene, V gene, clone size, J gene. D genes are given only for firm matches. Not all rows give a size; the values are once, few, many and, for expanded clones, a class.

CSARTAEPYNEQFF,TGCAGTGCTAGAACCGCCGAGCCCTACAATGAGCAGTTCTTC,14,-,TRBV20-1,-,TRBJ2-1
CATSDSRLAGETDTQYF,TGTGCCACCAGTGATTCCCGACTAGCGGGGGAGACAGATACGCAGTATTTT,17,TRBD2,TRBV24-1,-,TRBJ2-3
CASSYSNRGTYGYTF,TGTGCCAGCAGTTACTCAAACAGGGGGACCTATGGCTACACCTTC,15,TRBD1,TRBV6-5,many,TRBJ1-2
CASSLGGQGTGQPQHF,TGTGCCAGCTCTCTCGGGGGACAGGGGACGGGGCAGCCCCAGCATTTT,16,TRBD1,TRBV18,few,TRBJ1-5
CASDRGASREQYF,TGTGCCTCCGACAGGGGCGCCTCCCGCGAGCAGTACTTC,13,TRBD1,TRBV30,many,TRBJ2-7
CAAKAGGQETQYF,TGTGCCGCAAAAGCGGGGGGGCAAGAGACCCAGTACTTC,13,TRBD2,TRBV5-4,few,TRBJ2-5
CASSKTATTDTQYF,TGTGCCAGCTCAAAGACGGCGACCACAGATACGCAGTATTTT,14,-,TRBV18,many,TRBJ2-3
CASSSKTVTDTQYF,TGTGCCAGCAGTTCAAAAACTGTCACAGATACGCAGTATTTT,14,-,TRBV6-1,-,TRBJ2-3
CASSSLLEWGATGELFF,TGTGCCAGCAGCTCCTTACTTGAGTGGGGGGCCACCGGGGAGCTGTTTTTT,17,-,TRBV7-2,many,TRBJ2-2
CASSLRGPEGEQYF,TGTGCCAGCAGCCTCCGGGGTCCCGAGGGAGAGCAGTACTTC,14,-,TRBV7-8,many,TRBJ2-7
CSVATGQYEQYF,TGCAGCGTTGCGACAGGGCAGTACGAGCAGTACTTC,12,TRBD1,TRBV29-1,-,TRBJ2-7
CSVDPLAGGKNIQYF,TGCAGCGTTGATCCACTAGCGGGGGGTAAAAACATTCAGTACTTC,15,TRBD2,TRBV29-1,many,TRBJ2-4
CASSPAGSSYNEQFF,TGTGCCAGCAGCCCAGCGGGTAGCTCCTACAATGAGCAGTTCTTC,15,-,TRBV7-3,-,TRBJ2-1
CASSAQETQYF,TGTGCCAGCAGCGCCCAAGAGACCCAGTACTTC,11,-,TRBV6-1,few,TRBJ2-5
CASSLVHSSYEQYF,TGTGCCAGCAGCTTAGTTCACAGCTCCTACGAGCAGTACTTC,14,-,TRBV11-2,-,TRBJ2-7
CASSLTGPEAFF,TGCGCCAGCAGCCTCACAGGGCCCGAAGCTTTCTTT,12,-,TRBV5-1,few,TRBJ1-1
CASSRVAGEYTGELFF,TGCGCCAGCAGCCGAGTAGCGGGGGAGTACACCGGGGAGCTGTTTTTT,16,TRBD2,TRBV4-1,-,TRBJ2-2
CSASRGGRTEAFF,TGCAGTGCTAGCAGGGGGGGTCGCACTGAAGCTTTCTTT,13,TRBD1,TRBV20-1,few,TRBJ1-1
CASSKGPGFPNEQFF,TGTGCCAGCAGTAAAGGGCCAGGGTTCCCTAATGAGCAGTTCTTC,15,-,TRBV2,few,TRBJ2-1
CASSQSGLGGKLFF,TGTGCCAGCAGCCAGTCAGGGTTAGGAGGAAAACTGTTTTTT,14,-,TRBV7-9,few,TRBJ1-4
CASSLRGNTGELFF,TGTGCCAGCAGCTTAAGAGGGAACACCGGGGAGCTGTTTTTT,14,-,TRBV7-9,many,TRBJ2-2
CASTGTGNYGYTF,TGTGCCAGCACCGGGACAGGGAACTATGGCTACACCTTC,13,TRBD1,TRBV2,many,TRBJ1-2
CASSYRVNNEQFF,TGCGCCAGCAGCTACAGGGTGAACAATGAGCAGTTCTTC,13,-,TRBV5-1,-,TRBJ2-1
CASSLRLEMGYEQYF,TGCGCCAGCAGCTTACGACTAGAGATGGGCTACGAGCAGTACTTC,15,-,TRBV5-1,many,TRBJ2-7
CASSRDRSSGANVLTF,TGCGCCAGCAGTAGGGACCGCAGCTCTGGGGCCAACGTCCTGACTTTC,16,-,TRBV5-1,few,TRBJ2-6
CASSQDVRYQKFEAFF,TGCGCCAGCAGCCAAGATGTTAGGTACCAGAAGTTTGAAGCTTTCTTT,16,-,TRBV4-1,few,TRBJ1-1
CASSWTGPRNLEQFF,TGTGCCAGTTCATGGACGGGACCCAGGAATCTTGAGCAGTTCTTC,15,-,TRBV3-1,many,TRBJ2-1
CASSLGGFDEQFF,TGTGCCAGCAGCTTAGGGGGCTTCGATGAGCAGTTCTTC,13,-,TRBV11-2,-,TRBJ2-1
CASSLGTGLRYEQYF,TGTGCCAGCAGCTTAGGAACAGGGTTGCGGTACGAGCAGTACTTC,15,-,TRBV7-9,few,TRBJ2-7
CASSQVSRYEQYF,TGCGCCAGCAGCCAAGTTAGCCGCTACGAGCAGTACTTC,13,-,TRBV4-1,few,TRBJ2-7
CASSLVGTGDSGELFF,TGCGCCAGCAGCTTGGTGGGGACAGGGGACTCCGGGGAGCTGTTTTTT,16,TRBD1,TRBV5-1,few,TRBJ2-2
CASSQVASGEREQYF,TGTGCCAGCAGCCAAGTGGCTAGCGGGGAACGCGAGCAGTACTTC,15,TRBD2,TRBV3-1,many,TRBJ2-7
CASSPGGGADTQYF,TGTGCCAGCTCACCGGGCGGAGGGGCAGATACGCAGTATTTT,14,-,TRBV18,-,TRBJ2-3
CATTRGPTSYEQYF,TGTGCCACTACAAGAGGTCCTACCTCCTACGAGCAGTACTTC,14,-,TRBV6-5,many,TRBJ2-7
CATSKRASYEQYF,TGTGCCACCTCAAAGAGGGCGTCCTACGAGCAGTACTTC,13,-,TRBV28,few,TRBJ2-7
CASSARGDSEAFF,TGTGCCAGCAGCGCCAGGGGGGATTCTGAAGCTTTCTTT,13,TRBD1,TRBV9,many,TRBJ1-1
CASSRTGQNQPQHF,TGTGCCAGCAGTAGGACAGGGCAGAATCAGCCCCAGCATTTT,14,TRBD1,TRBV27,-,TRBJ1-5
CASSYDRISSGNTIYF,TGCGCCAGCAGCTACGACAGGATAAGCTCTGGAAACACCATATATTTT,16,-,TRBV5-1,-,TRBJ1-3
CASSKGLADYNEQFF,TGTGCCAGCAGCAAGGGACTAGCGGATTACAATGAGCAGTTCTTC,15,TRBD2,TRBV9,many,TRBJ2-1
CASSLRGQGADTGELFF,TGTGCCAGCAGCTTAAGAGGACAGGGGGCAGACACCGGGGAGCTGTTTTTT,17,TRBD1,TRBV7-3,many,TRBJ2-2
CASSSLGGSNEKLFF,TGTGCCAGCAGCTCCTTGGGAGGGAGTAATGAAAAACTGTTTTTT,15,-,TRBV7-9,-,TRBJ1-4
CASSPRGGWNDEQFF,TGTGCCAGCAGCCCCAGAGGAGGGTGGAACGATGAGCAGTTCTTC,15,-,TRBV7-8,many,TRBJ2-1
CASSLISGFIKSNEQFF,TGTGCCAGCAGCCTTATATCCGGGTTCATCAAATCCAATGAGCAGTTCTTC,17,-,TRBV3-1,-,TRBJ2-1
CASSLSGGETQYF,TGTGCCAGCAGCTTATCGGGGGGCGAGACCCAGTACTTC,13,-,TRBV7-9,few,TRBJ2-5
CASWGRGQNTGELFF,TGTGCCAGCTGGGGACGGGGACAGAACACCGGGGAGCTGTTTTTT,15,-,TRBV7-2,many,TRBJ2-2
CASSSYIGGGTTNTGELFF,TGTGCCAGCAGCTCATACATCGGGGGCGGAACTACGAACACCGGGGAGCTGTTTTTT,19,-,TRBV7-9,many,TRBJ2-2
CASSHQMNTEAFF,TGTGCCAGCAGCCATCAGATGAACACTGAAGCTTTCTTT,13,-,TRBV3-1,many,TRBJ1-1
CASRWTSGDGTDTQYF,TGTGCCAGCAGGTGGACTAGCGGGGATGGAACAGATACGCAGTATTTT,16,TRBD2,TRBV6-6,-,TRBJ2-3
CASSLAQKKNQPQHF,TGTGCCAGCAGCTTAGCGCAGAAAAAAAATCAGCCCCAGCATTTT,15,-,TRBV7-2,-,TRBJ1-5
CSASPDTYGYTF,TGCAGTGCTAGTCCAGACACGTATGGCTACACCTTC,12,-,TRBV20-1,few,TRBJ1-2